The 22 T cell receptor beta chains presented below share a single source sample, sequenced in a study of T cell responses to AZD1222 COVID-19 vaccine. The method was immunoSEQ multiplex PCR; TCRdb's version includes in-frame clones alone and lacks a portion of them. The table lists under 150,000 clones, around 89% of them singletons. The starting material was peripheral blood, obtained 28 days after the second AZD1222 dose. These receptors all stem from an adult who received the AZD1222 COVID-19 vaccine.

The chain joins TRBV28 to TRBJ2-3, with D possibly TRBD2 on 5 matching bases. With 5 bases removed from V and 0 bases from J, the gap between germline ends came to 15 bases. This CDR3 is built from 16 residues. Germline V lookup: CDR1 MDHEN, CDR2 SYDVKM. The CDR3 region has the DNA TGTGCCAGCAGTCCTCCCGGGGAAGGGAGCACAGATACGCAGTATTTT. Translation gives CASSPPGEGSTDTQYF. Supplemented by reference TRBV28 and TRBJ2-3, the full variable domain reads DVKVTQSSRYLVKRTGEKVFLECVQDMDHENMFWYRQDPGLGLRLIYFSYDVKMKEKGDIPEGYSVSREKKERFSLILESASTNQTSMYLCASSPPGEGSTDTQYFGPGTRLTVL.

The V gene is TRBV15, the J gene TRBJ1-2; D call uncertain. CDR1 LNHNV and CDR2 YYDKDF come from the germline V gene (reference sequence). The CDR3 sequence is 14 residues long. V was clipped by 0 bases and J by 8 bases, with 13 bases between them. CDR3 sequence: CATSRDYPRLGYTF. CDR3 nucleotide sequence: TGTGCCACCAGCAGAGATTACCCCCGGTTGGGCTACACCTTC. Together with reference TRBV15 and TRBJ1-2, the CDR3 gives the full variable domain: DAMVIQNPRYQVTQFGKPVTLSCSQTLNHNVMYWYQQKSSQAPKLLFHYYDKDFNNEADTPDNFQSRRPNTSFCFLDIRSPGLGDTAMYLCATSRDYPRLGYTFGSGTRLTVV.

This clone has only one observation. In DNA, the CDR3 is TGTGCCAGCAGTGAGACCCAGGGATGGTACTCACCCCTCCACTTT. Protein product: CASSETQGWYSPLHF. The V and J genes are TRBV6-1 and TRBJ1-6, with D perhaps TRBD1 (5 bases). The ends were cut back, 3 bases at V and 10 bases at J, with 16 bases in the middle. The CDR3 runs 15 residues. CDR1 and CDR2 (germline): MNHNS, SASEGT.

The rearrangement links TRBV3-1 (or the pseudogene TRBV3-2) to TRBJ1-2; TRBD1 matches 11 bases. Germline CDR1 and CDR2: LGHDT and YNNKEL (reference sequence). The V gene end was trimmed by 0 bases and the J gene end by 8 bases; junction bases not matched to a gene: 14. CDR3 size: 18 residues. The CDR3 sequence: CASSQDPGQGARVKGYTF. In nucleotides, the CDR3 is TGTGCCAGCAGCCAAGACCCCGGACAGGGGGCGAGAGTTAAGGGCTACACCTTC.

This clone was seen a handful of times. Other DNA sequences in this specimen translate into the identical CDR3. The chain combines TRBV6-5 with TRBJ1-2, with D hard to call. Trimming shortened V by 7 bases and J by 4 bases, and 10 bases separated the two germline ends. This CDR3 spans 12 amino acids. The germline V gene has CDR1 MNHEY and CDR2 SVGAGI. CDR3 in amino acids: CASKTGSYGYTF. CDR3 in DNA: TGTGCCAGCAAAACGGGCAGCTATGGCTACACCTTC.

CDR3 region: CSAPLGNEQFF. CDR3 DNA: TGCAGTGCCCCCCTGGGGAATGAGCAGTTCTTC. The chain has TRBV20-1 and TRBJ2-1; D is uncertain. Trimming stripped 6 bases from V and 7 bases from J, with 10 bases between. From germline, CDR1 is DFQATT and CDR2 SNEGSKA (reference sequence). The CDR3 contains 11 residues.

This sequence joins TRBV28 and TRBJ1-3, with 10 bases matching TRBD1. The CDR3 runs to 16 residues. Germline CDR1 MDHEN, CDR2 SYDVKM. V was pared by 4 bases and J by 2 bases, with 5 bases of the junction left unmatched. Written as DNA, the CDR3 is TGTGCCAGCAGTTCTCGACAGGGGGCGACTGGAAACACCATATATTTT. Translation: CASSSRQGATGNTIYF.

A word on this clone: Germline is not matched at one junction end, which may reflect a read error. The V and J genes are TRBV10-3 and TRBJ1-1; maybe TRBD1 (5 bases). The CDR3 consists of 15 residues. CDR1 is ENHRY and CDR2 is SYGVKD in the germline V gene. The DNA for the CDR3 is TGTGCCATCAGTGAGCGAAGCGGGGGGGTCACTGCAGCTTTCTTT. Protein: CAISERSGGVTAAFF.

The J gene is TRBJ2-5, the V gene TRBV2; D is possibly TRBD1 or TRBD2 (5 bases each). This CDR3 region has 14 residues. With 4 bases removed from V and 3 bases from J, the gap between germline ends came to 12 bases. Germline CDR1 and CDR2: SNHLY and FYNNEI. DNA of the CDR3: TGTGCCAGCAGTGGGGGCTGGGGGAAAGAGACCCAGTACTTC. Protein sequence: CASSGGWGKETQYF.

The chain recombines TRBV5-1 with TRBJ1-4; TRBD1 agrees at 7 bases. This CDR3 has 17 residues. With 0 bases clipped from V and 8 bases from J, the junction kept 13 bases outside the gene matches. Per the germline V gene, CDR1 is SGHRS and CDR2 is YFSETQ. CDR3 protein: CASSLGDTTGDGEKLFF. The CDR3, as DNA: TGCGCCAGCAGCTTGGGCGATACTACAGGGGACGGAGAAAAACTGTTTTTT.

The V gene is TRBV6-5, the J gene TRBJ2-7, with 8 bases lining up with TRBD1. The germline CDR1 and CDR2 sequences are MNHEY and SVGAGI. V lost 5 bases and J lost 6; bases outside the gene matches: 6. CDR3 length: 13 residues. The CDR3 loop is CASSQTDRAEQYF. The CDR3, as DNA: TGTGCCAGCAGTCAGACGGACAGGGCCGAGCAGTACTTC.

This CDR3 is CASSQGDRDHQPQHF. CDR3 DNA sequence: TGCGCCAGCAGCCAAGGGGACAGGGACCATCAGCCCCAGCATTTT. J is TRBJ1-5 and V is TRBV4-1; TRBD1 matches 9 bases. CDR3 size: 15 residues. V was pared by 1 base and J by 5 bases, with 3 bases of the junction left unmatched. CDR1 is MGHRA and CDR2 is YSYEKL in the germline V gene.

The rearrangement joins TRBV5-1 to TRBJ2-2, with D possibly being TRBD2 (6 bases). Germline V lookup: CDR1 SGHRS, CDR2 YFSETQ. The CDR3 sequence is 15 residues long. V lost 2 bases, J lost 5 bases, and 13 bases lay in between. The CDR3 region is CASSLTGVGTGELFF. The DNA for the CDR3 is TGCGCCAGCAGCTTAACGGGGGTTGGAACCGGGGAGCTGTTTTTT.

The chain uses TRBV3-1 (or the pseudogene TRBV3-2) and TRBJ1-1; tentative D call: TRBD1 (5 bases). There are 16 residues in the CDR3. V was cut by 2 bases and J by 3 bases, with 16 bases left in between. Germline loops: CDR1 LGHDT, CDR2 YNNKEL (reference sequence). The CDR3 spells CASSQPPSRGYTEAFF. The CDR3 DNA sequence: TGTGCCAGCAGCCAACCCCCTTCGCGGGGGTACACTGAAGCTTTCTTT.

In its sample, this clone was seen a few times. The V call is TRBV5-1, the J call TRBJ2-1, with 9 bases identical to TRBD2. CDR3 length equals 17 residues. CDR1 is SGHRS, CDR2 YFSETQ, per germline. V dropped 0 bases and J dropped 4; count of bases not matched to a gene: 8. CDR3 residues: CASSLDGSGGLYNEQFF. CDR3 DNA: TGCGCCAGCAGCTTGGATGGTAGCGGGGGACTTTACAATGAGCAGTTCTTC.

The rearrangement links TRBV6-4 to TRBJ2-3, with D hard to call. The CDR3 is made up of 13 amino acids. Germline V lookup: CDR1 MRHNA, CDR2 SNTAGT. Trimming cost V 8 bases and J 1 base, with 10 bases left between them. CDR3 protein: CASGERGTDTQYF. In DNA, the CDR3 is TGTGCCAGCGGAGAAAGGGGCACAGATACGCAGTATTTT.

This chain joins TRBV9 and TRBJ2-3; D might be TRBD1 (6 bases). Germline assignment: CDR1 SGDLS and CDR2 YYNGEE. V lost 0 bases to trimming and J lost 0 bases, with 8 bases between them. This CDR3 is built from 15 residues. In nucleotides, the CDR3 is TGTGCCAGCAGCGTAGTAGGACAGAGCACAGATACGCAGTATTTT. Amino acids: CASSVVGQSTDTQYF.

This chain uses TRBV6-6 with TRBJ1-2, with a possible D match to TRBD1 (6 bases). Trimming removed 4 bases at V and 9 bases at J, with 9 bases between. The CDR3 spans 11 residues. Germline-derived CDR1 and CDR2 are MNHNY and SVGAGI (reference sequence). The CDR3 coding sequence is TGTGCCAGCAGTTCCACAGGGAGCTACACCTTC. Translated: CASSSTGSYTF.

The chain recombines TRBV7-2 with TRBJ1-4; weak D call: TRBD1 (6 bases). Per the germline V gene, CDR1 is SGHTA and CDR2 is FQGNSA. Trimming took 5 bases from V and 7 from J, leaving 11 bases between them. The CDR3 sequence is 13 residues long. The CDR3 sequence is CASSRGQFEKLFF. The CDR3 DNA is TGTGCCAGCAGCCGAGGACAGTTTGAAAAACTGTTTTTT.

This chain joins TRBV18 and TRBJ1-5; 9 positions agree with TRBD1. V lost 5 bases to trimming and J lost 1 base; unmatched junction nucleotides: 3. This CDR3 region has 15 residues. CDR1 is KGHSH and CDR2 is LQKENI in the germline V gene. CDR3 DNA: TGTGCCAGCTCAAGGACAGGGGAGAGCAATCAGCCCCAGCATTTT. It yields the protein CASSRTGESNQPQHF. Full variable domain (outside the CDR3, taken from reference TRBV18 and TRBJ1-5): NAGVMQNPRHLVRRRGQEARLRCSPMKGHSHVYWYRQLPEEGLKFMVYLQKENIIDESGMPKERFSAEFPKEGPSILRIQQVVRGDSAAYFCASSRTGESNQPQHFGDGTRLSIL.

The genes are TRBV6-5 and TRBJ1-1; 11 bases line up with TRBD1. The CDR3 is made up of 14 amino acids. CDR1 MNHEY and CDR2 SVGAGI come from the germline V gene. Trimming cost V 7 bases and J 4 bases; bases outside gene matches: 5. The CDR3 nucleotides read TGTGCCAGCAATCCCGGGACAGGGGGCACTGAAGCTTTCTTT. It translates to CASNPGTGGTEAFF.

The chain couples TRBV14 to TRBJ1-6, with a tentative D call TRBD1 (6 bases). Trimming shortened V by 1 base and J by 7 bases, and 11 bases separated the two germline ends. The germline V gene has CDR1 SGHDN and CDR2 FVKESK. This CDR3 contains 15 residues. The CDR3 nucleotides read TGTGCCAGCAGCCAAGGGGGGGGGCGGAATTCACCCCTCCACTTT. Translated, it gives CASSQGGGRNSPLHF.